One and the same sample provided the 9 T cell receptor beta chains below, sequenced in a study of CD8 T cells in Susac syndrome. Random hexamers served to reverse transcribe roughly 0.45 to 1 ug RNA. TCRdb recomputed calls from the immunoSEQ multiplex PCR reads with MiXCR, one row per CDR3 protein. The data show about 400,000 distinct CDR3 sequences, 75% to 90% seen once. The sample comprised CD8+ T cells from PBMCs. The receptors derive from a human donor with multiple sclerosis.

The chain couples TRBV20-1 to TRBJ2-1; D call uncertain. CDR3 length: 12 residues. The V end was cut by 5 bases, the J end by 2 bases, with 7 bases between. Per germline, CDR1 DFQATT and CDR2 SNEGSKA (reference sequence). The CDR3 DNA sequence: TGCAGTGCTCCCGTTGCCTACAATGAGCAGTTCTTC. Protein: CSAPVAYNEQFF.

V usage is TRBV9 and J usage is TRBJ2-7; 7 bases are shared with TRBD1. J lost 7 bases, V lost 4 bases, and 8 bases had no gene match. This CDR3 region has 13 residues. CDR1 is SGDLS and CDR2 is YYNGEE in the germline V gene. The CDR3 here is CASSPFQGQEQYF. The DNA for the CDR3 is TGTGCCAGCAGCCCATTCCAGGGACAGGAGCAGTACTTC. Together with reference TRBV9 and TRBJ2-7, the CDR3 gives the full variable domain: DSGVTQTPKHLITATGQRVTLRCSPRSGDLSVYWYQQSLDQGLQFLIQYYNGEERAKGNILERFSAQQFPDLHSELNLSSLELGDSALYFCASSPFQGQEQYFGPGTRLTVT.

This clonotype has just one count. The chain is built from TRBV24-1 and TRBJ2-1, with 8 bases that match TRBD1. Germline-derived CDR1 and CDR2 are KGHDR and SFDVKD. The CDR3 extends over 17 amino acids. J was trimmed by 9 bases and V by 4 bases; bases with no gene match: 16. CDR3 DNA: TGTGCCACCAGTGACCGGCCCCGGGAGACAGGGGCTGTTGAGCAGTTCTTC. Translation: CATSDRPRETGAVEQFF.

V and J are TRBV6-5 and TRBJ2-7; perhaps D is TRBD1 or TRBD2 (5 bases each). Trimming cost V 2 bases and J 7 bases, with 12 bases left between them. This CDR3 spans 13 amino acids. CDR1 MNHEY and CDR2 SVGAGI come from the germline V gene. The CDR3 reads CASSYTGPGEQYF. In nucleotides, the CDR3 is TGTGCCAGCAGTTACACAGGTCCGGGGGAGCAGTACTTC.

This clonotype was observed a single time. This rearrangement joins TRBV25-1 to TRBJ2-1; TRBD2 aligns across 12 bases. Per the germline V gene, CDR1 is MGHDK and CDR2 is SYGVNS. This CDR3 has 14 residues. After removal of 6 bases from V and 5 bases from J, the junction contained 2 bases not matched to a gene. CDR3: CASSGLAGHNEQFF. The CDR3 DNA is TGTGCCAGCAGCGGACTAGCGGGGCACAATGAGCAGTTCTTC.

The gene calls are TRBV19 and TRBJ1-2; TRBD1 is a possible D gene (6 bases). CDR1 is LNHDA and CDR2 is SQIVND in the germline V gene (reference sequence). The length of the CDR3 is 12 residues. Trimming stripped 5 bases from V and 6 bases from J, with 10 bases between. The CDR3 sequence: CASSAGGDGYTF. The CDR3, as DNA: TGTGCCAGTAGTGCCGGGGGCGATGGCTACACCTTC. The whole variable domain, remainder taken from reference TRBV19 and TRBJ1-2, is DGGITQSPKYLFRKEGQNVTLSCEQNLNHDAMYWYRQDPGQGLRLIYYSQIVNDFQKGDIAEGYSVSREKKESFPLTVTSAQKNPTAFYLCASSAGGDGYTFGSGTRLTVV.

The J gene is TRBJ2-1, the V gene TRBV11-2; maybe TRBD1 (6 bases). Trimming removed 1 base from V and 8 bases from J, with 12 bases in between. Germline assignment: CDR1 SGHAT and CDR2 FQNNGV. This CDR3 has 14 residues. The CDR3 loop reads CASSLVIEGDEQFF. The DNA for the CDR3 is TGTGCCAGCAGCTTAGTTATTGAGGGGGATGAGCAGTTCTTC.

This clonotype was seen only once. This CDR3 reads CASKGQGETQYF. CDR3 bases: TGTGCCAGCAAGGGACAGGGAGAGACCCAGTACTTC. This chain links TRBV6-1 with TRBJ2-5; 9 bases agree with TRBD1. CDR3 length: 12 residues. Losses at the gene ends were 7 bases for V and 4 bases for J; bases not matched to a gene: 1. Per the germline V gene, CDR1 is MNHNS and CDR2 is SASEGT.

CDR3 in amino acids: CASSLVPGGSGELFF. The CDR3 bases are TGTGCCAGCAGCTTAGTTCCAGGGGGCAGCGGGGAGCTGTTTTTT. V and J are TRBV11-2 and TRBJ2-2; 8 bases line up with TRBD1. The J segment lost 7 bases and the V segment lost 1 base, leaving 5 bases of the junction unmatched. This CDR3 is 15 amino acids long. CDR1 is SGHAT, CDR2 FQNNGV, per germline.